The clone carrying this T cell receptor beta chain was counted many times. The antigen remains undetermined. The assay was immunoSEQ multiplex PCR, and TCRdb's table has in-frame clones only and misses some. Here the sample spans about 140,000 clones, 60% to 85% being singletons. The data belong to a study of cytotoxic CD8 clonotypes in ibrutinib-treated CLL. V dropped 0 bases and J dropped 0 bases, with 11 bases sitting between them. The CDR3 has 16 residues. Germline V CDR1 and CDR2: LGHNT, FRNRAP. Study conclusions and caveats: Pretreatment clonality was elevated relative to age-matched healthy donors and paralleled circulating CD8+ T-cell counts. There were few public clonotypes, and on treatment they contracted or stayed stable.

The sequence came from a human donor with chronic lymphocytic leukemia. The chain combines TRBV12-5 with TRBJ1-1, with D perhaps matching TRBD1 (5 bases). This specimen consisted of PBMCs, obtained after 24 months of ibrutinib treatment. The DNA for the CDR3 is TGTGCTAGTGGTTTGGTCCTAGGACAATTGAACACTGAAGCTTTCTTT. Its translation: CASGLVLGQLNTEAFF.